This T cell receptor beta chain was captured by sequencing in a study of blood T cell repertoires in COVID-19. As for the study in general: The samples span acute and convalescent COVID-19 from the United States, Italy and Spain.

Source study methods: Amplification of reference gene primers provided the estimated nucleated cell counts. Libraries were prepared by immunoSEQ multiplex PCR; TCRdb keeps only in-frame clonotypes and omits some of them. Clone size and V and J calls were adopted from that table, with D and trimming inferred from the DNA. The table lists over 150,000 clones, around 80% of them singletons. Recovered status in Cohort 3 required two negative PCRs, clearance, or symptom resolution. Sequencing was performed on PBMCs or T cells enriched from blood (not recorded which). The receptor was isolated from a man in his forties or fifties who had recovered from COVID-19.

Written as DNA, the CDR3 is TGTGCCAGCAGTGAAACCGGGACAGGGATTGAAGCTTTCTTT. It is translated as CASSETGTGIEAFF. The chain employs TRBV25-1 and TRBJ1-1, with 9 bases aligning to TRBD1. Germline V gene data show CDR1 as MGHDK and CDR2 as SYGVNS. The CDR3 consists of 14 residues. Unmatched junction bases numbered 5, after V lost 2 bases and J lost 7 bases.